This note documents a single T cell receptor (beta chain) sequence. Its antigen is not known. The data stem from a study of T cell repertoires in cytomegalovirus infection. TCRdb reanalysed the reads using MiXCR and keeps one entry per CDR3 protein. The repertoire has roughly 860,000 distinct CDR3 sequences, over 25% of them found once; the top ten carry 9.5% to 15%. The junction had 4 bases not matched to a gene; V was cut back by 3 bases and J by 2 bases. The germline V gene has CDR1 SGDLS and CDR2 YYNGEE. The CDR3 covers 14 residues. J is TRBJ2-7 and V is TRBV9; 8 nucleotides match TRBD1. The clonotype comes from a human donor in good health (CMV status not recorded). Some clones in this sample may be carry-over from other donors' samples. The material sequenced was cultured CD8+ T cells from PBMCs, taken from culture after CMV antigen stimulation. The CDR3, as DNA: TGTGCCAGCAGCGCGACAGGGGAGCCCTACGAGCAGTACTTC. It is translated as CASSATGEPYEQYF.